The T cell receptor (beta chain) under discussion was sequenced for a study of HIV-infected patients and healthy controls. A few counts support this clonotype. The CDR3 contains 15 residues. Trimming removed 5 bases at V and 0 bases at J, with 12 bases between. A single record per CDR3 protein comes from TCRdb applying MiXCR to the 5' RACE reads. The data contain more than 60,000 distinct CDR3 sequences, about 19% of them singletons. V gene TRBV12-3 or TRBV12-4 combines with J gene TRBJ2-3; D is possibly TRBD1 (6 bases). What was sequenced was CD4+ T cells from blood. This receptor was identified in a human donor in good health. CDR3 DNA: TGTGCCAGCAGTCTACAGGGTACTAGCACAGATACGCAGTATTTT. Translated, it gives CASSLQGTSTDTQYF.